Listed below are T cell receptor beta chains from one sample, sequenced in a study of T cell changes during pregnancy in multiple sclerosis. The protocol was immunoSEQ multiplex PCR, while the TCRdb copy is restricted to in-frame clones and leaves out a portion. The sample lists around 60,000 clones, around 96% occurring once. The source was CD8+ T cells from peripheral blood mononuclear cells, collected after pregnancy. Receptors were obtained from a female donor with multiple sclerosis, enrolled in a pregnancy study. CDR3s include the opening cysteine and the closing phenylalanine or tryptophan. Fields, in order: V gene, J gene, D gene, clone size, CDR3 protein, CDR3 DNA. D genes are given only for firm matches. Size is omitted from some rows. Given values are once, few, many or a class for expanded clones.

TRBV5-1,TRBJ2-5,TRBD2,once,CASSPTSGRAVETQYF,TGCGCCAGCAGCCCGACTAGCGGGAGGGCCGTAGAGACCCAGTACTTC
TRBV6-1,TRBJ2-7,TRBD2,.,CASSETSGPLAYEQYF,TGTGCCAGCAGTGAGACTAGCGGACCCTTAGCCTACGAGCAGTACTTC
TRBV13,TRBJ2-7,TRBD2,.,CASSSTGTRFYEQYF,TGTGCCAGCAGCTCAACCGGGACTAGATTTTACGAGCAGTACTTC
TRBV27,TRBJ2-7,TRBD2,.,CASSLGREYEQYF,TGTGCCAGCAGTTTGGGGCGGGAGTACGAGCAGTACTTC
TRBV5-4,TRBJ1-2,TRBD1,.,CASSRPGTGPDYGYTF,TGTGCCAGCAGTCGTCCCGGGACAGGGCCGGACTATGGCTACACCTTC
TRBV19,TRBJ1-5,TRBD1,.,CASTSTGLSNQPQHF,TGTGCCAGTACTTCGACAGGGCTCAGCAATCAGCCCCAGCATTTT
TRBV14,TRBJ2-1,TRBD2,.,CASSQGFSGGNEQFF,TGTGCCAGCAGCCAAGGTTTTAGCGGGGGCAATGAGCAGTTCTTC
TRBV27,TRBJ2-5,TRBD2,.,CASSLSSSGAQYF,TGTGCCAGCAGTTTATCCTCGAGCGGGGCCCAGTACTTC
TRBV27,TRBJ1-1,TRBD1,.,CATQGASEAFF,TGTGCCACACAGGGGGCTTCTGAAGCTTTCTTT
TRBV6-5,TRBJ2-1,TRBD2,.,CASSYGGGSGNEQFF,TGTGCCAGCAGTTACGGCGGCGGGAGTGGTAATGAGCAGTTCTTC
TRBV19,TRBJ2-1,.,.,CASREGNNEQFF,TGTGCCAGTAGGGAGGGTAACAATGAGCAGTTCTTC
TRBV7-8,TRBJ2-3,TRBD2,once,CASSLQAGGRDTQYF,TGTGCCAGCAGCTTACAAGCGGGAGGGCGTGATACGCAGTATTTT
TRBV9,TRBJ2-1,.,.,CASSVDGNSYNEQFF,TGTGCCAGCAGCGTCGACGGGAACTCCTACAATGAGCAGTTCTTC
TRBV11-1,TRBJ2-1,.,.,CASRESRTPSYNEQFF,TGTGCCAGCAGGGAATCTAGAACACCCTCCTACAATGAGCAGTTCTTC
TRBV29-1,TRBJ1-1,TRBD1,.,CSVGGQMNTEAFF,TGCAGCGTGGGGGGACAGATGAACACTGAAGCTTTCTTT
TRBV2,TRBJ2-1,TRBD1,.,CASSETGTGGGNEQFF,TGTGCCAGCAGTGAAACGGGGACAGGGGGCGGGAATGAGCAGTTCTTC
TRBV29-1,TRBJ1-2,TRBD1,.,CSVEEQGAGYGYTF,TGCAGCGTTGAAGAACAGGGGGCAGGCTATGGCTACACCTTC
TRBV28,TRBJ2-5,.,.,CASSWRQETQYF,TGTGCCAGCAGTTGGCGGCAAGAGACCCAGTACTTC
TRBV6-5,TRBJ2-3,TRBD2,.,CASSYSPSGRTDTQYF,TGTGCCAGCAGTTACTCGCCTAGCGGGAGAACAGATACGCAGTATTTT
TRBV28,TRBJ2-1,TRBD2,.,CASSLLAVYNEQFF,TGTGCCAGCAGTTTGCTAGCGGTGTACAATGAGCAGTTCTTC
TRBV4-1,TRBJ1-1,.,few,CASSQEGGDVEAFF,TGCGCCAGCAGCCAAGAGGGAGGGGATGTTGAAGCTTTCTTT
TRBV19,TRBJ2-7,TRBD2,.,CASRAGQAYEQYF,TGTGCCAGTCGAGCGGGGCAGGCCTACGAGCAGTACTTC
TRBV13,TRBJ2-2,TRBD2,.,CASSLEGLAAGELFF,TGTGCCAGCAGCTTAGAAGGACTAGCGGCCGGGGAGCTGTTTTTT
TRBV4-1,TRBJ1-1,.,.,CASSPRQDNTEAFF,TGCGCCAGCAGCCCAAGACAGGATAACACTGAAGCTTTCTTT
TRBV27,TRBJ2-7,.,.,CASSIAAATEQYF,TGTGCCAGCAGTATAGCGGCCGCCACCGAGCAGTACTTC
TRBV2,TRBJ1-1,.,.,CASSRPVEAFF,TGTGCCAGCAGCCGTCCAGTTGAAGCTTTCTTT
TRBV16,TRBJ1-2,.,.,CASSQPGQGEPNYGYTF,TGTGCCAGCAGCCAACCGGGACAAGGGGAACCTAACTATGGCTACACCTTC
TRBV19,TRBJ2-1,TRBD2,once,CASSIERRAGDRDEQFF,TGTGCCAGTAGTATAGAGCGCCGAGCGGGGGACCGGGATGAGCAGTTCTTC
TRBV7-9,TRBJ2-1,.,once,CASSSGLNNEQFF,TGTGCCAGCAGCTCGGGACTCAACAATGAGCAGTTCTTC
TRBV5-5,TRBJ2-6,.,.,CASSLAGGGGFSGANVLTF,TGTGCCAGCAGCTTGGCCGGGGGTGGGGGGTTCTCTGGGGCCAACGTCCTGACTTTC
TRBV5-6,TRBJ2-3,.,.,CASSPEADTQYF,TGTGCCAGCAGCCCCGAAGCCGATACGCAGTATTTT
TRBV11-2,TRBJ2-7,TRBD1,once,CASSYSGTGKNEQYF,TGTGCCAGCAGCTACTCCGGGACAGGGAAAAACGAGCAGTACTTC
TRBV5-5,TRBJ2-1,TRBD2,.,CASSFGSGGGNEQFF,TGTGCCAGCAGCTTTGGGTCTGGCGGGGGAAATGAGCAGTTCTTC
TRBV15,TRBJ1-1,TRBD1,.,CATSRVPGGMTEAFF,TGTGCCACCAGCAGAGTCCCAGGGGGAATGACTGAAGCTTTCTTT
TRBV6-5,TRBJ2-3,.,once,CASSPVTSSDTQYF,TGTGCCAGCAGCCCCGTTACTTCCTCAGATACGCAGTATTTT
TRBV29-1,TRBJ2-1,TRBD2,.,CSVGILAGESYNEQFF,TGCAGCGTTGGAATTCTAGCGGGAGAATCCTACAATGAGCAGTTCTTC
TRBV11-2,TRBJ1-1,.,.,CASSLITGTDTEAFF,TGTGCCAGCAGCCTGATAACAGGGACCGACACTGAAGCTTTCTTT
TRBV13,TRBJ2-7,TRBD1,.,CASSLYRTGEAYEQYF,TGTGCCAGCAGCCTCTACCGGACAGGGGAGGCCTACGAGCAGTACTTC
TRBV28,TRBJ2-2,TRBD1,.,CASSLSGGANTGELFF,TGTGCCAGCAGTTTATCAGGGGGCGCGAACACCGGGGAGCTGTTTTTT
TRBV6-1,TRBJ2-7,.,once,CASKAGVSYEQYF,TGTGCCAGCAAAGCAGGGGTCTCCTACGAGCAGTACTTC
TRBV15,TRBJ2-7,TRBD1,.,CAISLRDSSYEQYF,TGTGCCATCAGCTTACGGGACAGCTCCTACGAGCAGTACTTC
TRBV9,TRBJ2-3,TRBD1,.,CASSSPMTGADEDTQYF,TGTGCCAGCAGCTCCCCGATGACAGGGGCCGACGAAGATACGCAGTATTTT
TRBV11-2,TRBJ2-1,.,.,CASSSDRISYNEQFF,TGTGCCAGCAGCTCAGACCGTATCTCCTACAATGAGCAGTTCTTC
TRBV19,TRBJ2-7,TRBD1,.,CASSIGQAYEQYF,TGTGCCAGTAGTATTGGACAGGCCTACGAGCAGTACTTC
TRBV9,TRBJ1-4,TRBD1,.,CASSVAGQVNEKLFF,TGTGCCAGCAGCGTAGCGGGACAGGTTAATGAAAAACTGTTTTTT
TRBV6-5,TRBJ1-5,.,once,CASRLSGNQPQHF,TGTGCCAGCAGGCTCTCGGGCAATCAGCCCCAGCATTTT
TRBV28,TRBJ1-1,.,.,CASSRETEAFF,TGTGCCAGCAGTAGAGAAACTGAAGCCTTCTTT
TRBV7-9,TRBJ2-2,TRBD2,.,CASSGTTTGELFF,TGTGCCAGCAGCGGGACTACTACCGGGGAGCTGTTTTTT
TRBV18,TRBJ2-1,.,.,CASRDFTDNEQFF,TGTGCCAGCCGGGACTTCACGGACAATGAGCAGTTCTTC
TRBV23-1,TRBJ1-1,.,.,CASSHIRRPNTEAFF,TGCGCCAGCAGCCACATCAGGCGTCCGAACACTGAAGCTTTCTTT
TRBV4-3,TRBJ2-2,TRBD2,.,CASSQETSGSGELFF,TGCGCCAGCAGCCAAGAAACTAGCGGGAGCGGGGAGCTGTTTTTT